Reported below is one T cell receptor (beta chain). The antigen is not known. Arm-PCR of CDR3 regions and iRepertoire HTBI primers were the basis on which TCR beta libraries were built. TCRdb re-derived calls from the multiplex PCR reads in MiXCR, one entry per CDR3 protein. The table includes more than 300,000 distinct CDR3 sequences, 10% to 15% detected once. The germline CDR1 and CDR2 sequences are SGHRS and YFSETQ. This CDR3 region has 15 residues. With 6 bases removed from V and 2 bases from J, the gap between germline ends came to 15 bases. The time point here: newly diagnosed GD, antithyroid drugs for less than 3 months. PBMCs provided the RNA from which the TCR library was made. The data derive from a study of regulatory T cells in long-lasting Graves disease. Study-level results: Segments TRBV28, TRBJ1-2 and TRBJ2-5 showed preferential usage in persistent disease.

The same sample was also used in a study of T cells in Graves' hyperthyroidism and ophthalmopathy. From that report: Most clonotypes expanded in thyroid above 0.001 were likewise present in blood.

The material was peripheral blood mononuclear cells (PBMCs), obtained at new diagnosis, from a patient treated with antithyroid drugs. The origin of this receptor is a woman aged 18-29 years with Graves disease. The chain uses TRBV5-1 and TRBJ2-1, with a tentative D call TRBD1 (6 bases). The CDR3 loop reads CASTKMDRAYNEQFF. CDR3 nucleotide sequence: TGCGCCAGCACTAAGATGGACAGAGCCTACAATGAGCAGTTCTTC.